Below are 14 T cell receptor beta chains sequenced from a single sample in a study of T-cell reconstitution after alpha-beta-depleted transplantation in children. Unique molecular identifiers were used in preparing the TCRbeta library. A single record per CDR3 protein comes from TCRdb applying MiXCR to the PCR reads. The sample shows 750,000 to 950,000 distinct CDR3 sequences, roughly 15% of them seen only once. Sequencing was performed on PBMCs, mostly from graft donor cells, taken 360 days after TCRalphabeta/CD19-depleted stem cell transplant. The receptors originated from a male patient between 10 and 17 years old who had a stem cell transplant for acute lymphoblastic leukemia, so the T cells may come from the graft donor.

This CDR3 is CASSLLGLADNEQFF. The CDR3 DNA reads TGTGCCAGCTCACTTCTTGGACTAGCGGACAATGAGCAGTTCTTC. This chain joins TRBV18 and TRBJ2-1, with TRBD2 matching over 10 bases. Trimming took 4 bases from V and 5 from J; bases not matched to a gene: 5. The germline CDR1 and CDR2 sequences are KGHSH and LQKENI. CDR3 length equals 15 residues.

This clonotype showed up just once. The chain couples TRBV11-2 to TRBJ2-2; the D is unclear. This CDR3 region has 13 residues. V was cut by 4 bases and J by 3 bases, with 6 bases left in between. CDR1 SGHAT and CDR2 FQNNGV come from the germline V gene. The CDR3 here is CASSSLYTGELFF. The CDR3 DNA is TGTGCCAGCAGCTCACTCTACACCGGGGAGCTGTTTTTT.

The table lists this clonotype with many counts. The V gene is TRBV20-1, the J gene TRBJ2-3; 8 bases agree with TRBD2. Losses at the gene ends were 0 bases for V and 2 bases for J; bases not matched to a gene: 7. Looked up from germline, CDR1 is DFQATT and CDR2 is SNEGSKA (reference sequence). The CDR3 spans 16 residues. The CDR3 nucleotides read TGCAGTGCTAGAGATAGCGGGACTAGTTACACAGATACGCAGTATTTT. The encoded protein is CSARDSGTSYTDTQYF.

The J gene is TRBJ2-7, the V gene TRBV5-1; 9 bases line up with TRBD2. CDR1 and CDR2 (germline): SGHRS, YFSETQ. The CDR3 is made up of 15 amino acids. With 3 bases clipped from V and 2 bases from J, the junction kept 6 bases outside the gene matches. CDR3 in amino acids: CASSSSGRTPYEQYF. CDR3 nucleotides: TGCGCCAGCAGCTCGAGCGGGAGGACACCCTACGAGCAGTACTTC.

This chain connects TRBV7-9 to TRBJ1-2; 7 nucleotides align to TRBD1. J lost 3 bases, V lost 4 bases, and 8 bases had no gene match. Looked up from germline, CDR1 is SEHNR and CDR2 is FQNEAQ (reference sequence). CDR3 length: 15 amino acids. CDR3 residues: CASSSTGRRDYGYTF. The CDR3 DNA sequence: TGTGCCAGCAGCTCGACAGGGAGGAGGGACTATGGCTACACCTTC.

At least ten counts were recorded for this clonotype. This chain links TRBV9 with TRBJ2-3; the match to TRBD2 covers 7 bases. This CDR3 comprises 16 residues. V shed 4 bases, J shed 1 base, and the junction held 9 bases outside the gene matches. Germline lookup yields CDR1 SGDLS and CDR2 YYNGEE. CDR3 DNA: TGTGCCAGCAGCACCCTAGCGGTTTCCGGCACAGATACGCAGTATTTT. This codes for CASSTLAVSGTDTQYF.

V and J are TRBV29-1 and TRBJ2-5; D is possibly TRBD1 (6 bases). Per the germline V gene, CDR1 is SQVTM and CDR2 is ANQGSEA. The CDR3 is made up of 14 amino acids. Trimming pared 7 bases from V and 2 bases from J, leaving 17 bases between. Here the CDR3 DNA reads TGCAGCGGGGCCGGGACAAACTTACAAGAGACCCAGTACTTC. This translates into CSGAGTNLQETQYF. Filled out from reference TRBV29-1 and TRBJ2-5, the complete variable domain reads SAVISQKPSRDICQRGTSLTIQCQVDSQVTMMFWYRQQPGQSLTLIATANQGSEATYESGFVIDKFPISRPNLTFSTLTVSNMSPEDSSIYLCSGAGTNLQETQYFGPGTRLLVL.

This chain uses TRBV29-1 with TRBJ2-1; D is unresolved. CDR1 and CDR2 (germline): SQVTM, ANQGSEA. The CDR3 totals 11 residues. V shed 0 bases and J shed 13 bases, with 10 bases lying between them. In DNA form, the CDR3 reads TGCAGCGTTGAAGATCTCACAGCCCAGTTCTTC. As protein: CSVEDLTAQFF.

This clonotype was seen a handful of times. CDR3 coding DNA: TGCAGTGCTAGCCCATCCTACAATGAGCAGTTCTTC. Its translation: CSASPSYNEQFF. The chain couples TRBV20-1 to TRBJ2-1; D remains unclear. The CDR3 is 12 residues long. V was pared by 3 bases and J by 1 base, with 4 bases between. Germline CDR1 reads DFQATT; CDR2 reads SNEGSKA (reference sequence).

The J gene is TRBJ2-7, the V gene TRBV4-1; 8 positions match TRBD2. This CDR3 has 17 amino acids. CDR1 MGHRA and CDR2 YSYEKL come from the germline V gene. Trimming took 1 base from V and 1 from J; bases not matched to a gene: 9. The CDR3 sequence is CASSQVGSGRRSYEQYF. The DNA for the CDR3 is TGCGCCAGCAGCCAAGTCGGGAGCGGGAGAAGGTCCTACGAGCAGTACTTC.

This clonotype showed up many times. The J gene is TRBJ2-3, the V gene TRBV5-1; the match to TRBD2 covers 9 bases. V dropped 0 bases and J dropped 6; count of bases not matched to a gene: 5. Germline V gene sequence: CDR1 SGHRS, CDR2 YFSETQ. The CDR3 loop spans 15 amino acids. The CDR3 region has the DNA TGCGCCAGCAGCTTGGAGGGACTAGCTCTGGATACGCAGTATTTT. Translating gives CASSLEGLALDTQYF. The whole variable domain, filled in from reference TRBV5-1 and TRBJ2-3, reads KAGVTQTPRYLIKTRGQQVTLSCSPISGHRSVSWYQQTPGQGLQFLFEYFSETQRNKGNFPGRFSGRQFSNSRSEMNVSTLELGDSALYLCASSLEGLALDTQYFGPGTRLTVL.

The chain carries TRBV7-8 and TRBJ2-3; D may be TRBD1 (5 bases). V was pared by 4 bases and J by 2 bases, with 22 bases between. The CDR3 contains 18 residues. The germline gives CDR1 SGHVS, CDR2 FQNEAQ. In DNA form, the CDR3 reads TGTGCCAGCAGCTACCCCAGGGTGGAAGCCTTCTCCACAGATACGCAGTATTTT. Its protein is CASSYPRVEAFSTDTQYF.

The rearrangement links TRBV11-2 to TRBJ2-2; D possibly corresponds to TRBD2 (5 bases). Germline V gene sequence: CDR1 SGHAT, CDR2 FQNNGV. The CDR3 spans 13 residues. Trimming left V 5 bases short and J 5 bases short, with 9 bases between. In DNA form, the CDR3 reads TGTGCCAGCAGCCGGGGAAGGACCGGGGAGCTGTTTTTT. It codes for CASSRGRTGELFF.

The chain uses TRBV3-1 and TRBJ1-1; D is ambiguous. This CDR3 has 14 amino acids. The germline V gene has CDR1 LGHDT and CDR2 YNNKEL (reference sequence). V gave up 0 bases and J gave up 10 bases, with 15 bases separating them. CDR3 in DNA: TGTGCCAGCAGCCAAGAATTGGTCTCCGCGATAGCTTTCTTT. Translated, it gives CASSQELVSAIAFF. Full variable domain (rest looked up from reference TRBV3-1 and TRBJ1-1): DTAVSQTPKYLVTQMGNDKSIKCEQNLGHDTMYWYKQDSKKFLKIMFSYNNKELIINETVPNRFSPKSPDKAHLNLHINSLELGDSAVYFCASSQELVSAIAFFGQGTRLTVV.